The source of this TCR beta chain is a study of T cells in Graves' hyperthyroidism and ophthalmopathy. Using RNA transcripts as the source, TCR beta CDR3 regions were amplified. First-round RT-PCR targeting the TCR CDR3 was performed with the HTBI primer set. Each CDR3 protein gets one entry after TCRdb re-called the multiplex PCR reads with MiXCR. The sample records hundreds of thousands of distinct CDR3 sequences, just over 45% being singletons. This clonotype was picked up one time. Antigen: not known. Clinical symptoms, serum thyroxine, TRAb, thyroid ultrasound and orbital computed tomography informed diagnoses. The CDR3 extends over 17 amino acids. Germline trimming cut 2 bases from V and 1 base from J; bases unmatched to any gene: 2. Germline V gene sequence: CDR1 MRHNA, CDR2 SNTAGT. Study-level findings and limits: Expanded thyroid clonotypes (above 0.001) were mostly also found in blood.

This sequence was found in a woman under 30 with Graves' hyperthyroidism. The specimen sequenced was peripheral blood or thyroid tissue (not recorded which). The chain uses TRBV6-4 and TRBJ2-2; TRBD2 matches 12 bases. CDR3 nucleotide sequence: TGTGCCAGCAGTGACGGACTAGCGGGATGGAACACCGGGGAGCTGTTTTTT. Protein sequence: CASSDGLAGWNTGELFF.